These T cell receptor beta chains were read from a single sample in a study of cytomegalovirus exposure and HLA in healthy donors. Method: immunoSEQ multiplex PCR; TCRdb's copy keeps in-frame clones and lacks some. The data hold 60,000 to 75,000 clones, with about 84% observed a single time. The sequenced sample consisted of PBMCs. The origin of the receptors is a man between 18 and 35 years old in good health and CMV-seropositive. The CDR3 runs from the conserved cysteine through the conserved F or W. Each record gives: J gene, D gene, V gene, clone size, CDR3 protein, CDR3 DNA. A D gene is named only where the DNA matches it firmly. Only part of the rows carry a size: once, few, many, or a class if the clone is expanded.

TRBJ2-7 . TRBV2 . CASISRATHEQYF TGTGCCAGCATTTCCAGGGCAACCCACGAGCAGTACTTC
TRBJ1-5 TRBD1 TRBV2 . CASSWNRGRPQHF TGTGCCAGCAGCTGGAACAGGGGGCGGCCCCAGCATTTT
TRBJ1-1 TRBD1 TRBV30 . CAWSVRGGAEAFF TGTGCCTGGAGTGTACGAGGGGGCGCGGAAGCTTTCTTT
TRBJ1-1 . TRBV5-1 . CASSPQEGTEAFF TGCGCCAGCAGCCCCCAGGAGGGGACTGAAGCTTTCTTT
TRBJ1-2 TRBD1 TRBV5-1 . CASSLGTGGAATYGYTF TGCGCCAGCAGCTTGGGGACAGGGGGCGCGGCCACCTATGGCTACACCTTC
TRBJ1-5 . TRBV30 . CAWSLNSNQPQHF TGTGCCTGGAGCCTAAATAGCAATCAGCCCCAGCATTTT
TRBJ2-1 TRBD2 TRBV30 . CAWNSGVRRGVKNEQFF TGTGCCTGGAATAGCGGGGTCCGCCGGGGCGTTAAGAATGAGCAGTTCTTC
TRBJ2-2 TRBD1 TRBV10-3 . CAIETGQGDTGELFF TGTGCCATCGAGACGGGACAGGGGGACACCGGGGAGCTGTTTTTT
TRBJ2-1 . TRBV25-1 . CASSATGVRIEQFF TGTGCCAGCAGTGCGACAGGAGTCCGAATTGAGCAGTTCTTC
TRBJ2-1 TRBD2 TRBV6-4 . CASSETSGDSNEQFF TGTGCCAGCAGTGAAACTAGCGGGGATAGCAATGAGCAGTTCTTC
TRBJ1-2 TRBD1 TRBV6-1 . CASRPDRGVKYGYTF TGTGCCAGCAGGCCAGACAGGGGAGTTAAATATGGCTACACCTTC
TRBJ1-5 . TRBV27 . CASSLGTAQPQHF TGTGCCAGCAGTTTAGGGACTGCCCAGCCCCAGCATTTT
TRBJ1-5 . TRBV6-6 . CASDSMAGSNQPQHF TGTGCCAGCGACTCAATGGCAGGGAGCAATCAGCCCCAGCATTTT
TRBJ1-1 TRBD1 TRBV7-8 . CASSSGQPNTEAFF TGTGCCAGCAGCTCGGGACAGCCGAACACTGAAGCTTTCTTT
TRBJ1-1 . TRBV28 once CASSAGSGKNTEAFF TGTGCCAGCAGTGCTGGGTCAGGGAAGAACACTGAAGCTTTCTTT
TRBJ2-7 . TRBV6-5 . CASSPTGFEQYF TGTGCCAGCAGCCCGACGGGTTTCGAGCAGTACTTC
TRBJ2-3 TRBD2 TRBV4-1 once CASSQSRMTSGFADTQYF TGCGCCAGCAGCCAATCAAGAATGACTAGCGGGTTCGCAGATACGCAGTATTTT
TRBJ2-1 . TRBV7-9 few CASSSSVLGRNEQFF TGTGCCAGCAGCTCCTCTGTCCTAGGAAGGAATGAGCAGTTCTTC
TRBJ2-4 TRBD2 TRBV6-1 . CASNGEGNIQYF TGTGCCAGCAACGGGGAGGGAAACATTCAGTACTTC